The clone carrying this T cell receptor beta chain has a handful of counts. The antigen remains unidentified. These data originate in a study of T cell responses to AZD1222 COVID-19 vaccine. The germline V gene has CDR1 SNHLY and CDR2 FYNNEI. The CDR3 covers 13 residues. V gave up 8 bases and J gave up 8 bases, with 18 bases separating them. Using immunoSEQ multiplex PCR, the repertoire was profiled, and TCRdb retains in-frame clones only, with some absent. Among 100,000 to 150,000 clones listed, around 83% were seen once. Notes on the study in general: Within unmutated variant regions lay the reported targets of nearly half of spike-specific TCRs.

V usage is TRBV2 and J usage is TRBJ1-2; a weak D match, TRBD1 (6 bases). This clonotype was obtained from an adult who received the AZD1222 COVID-19 vaccine. The source was peripheral blood, collected 28 days after the second AZD1222 dose. In nucleotides, the CDR3 is TGTGCCAGCCTGAACTACAGGGTAGGCGGCTACACCTTC. Translating it yields CASLNYRVGGYTF.